Many counts were recorded for the clone carrying this T cell receptor (beta chain). MiXCR, run by TCRdb on the reads, gives a single entry per CDR3 protein. Of approximately 250,000 distinct CDR3 sequences in the sample, about 30% were seen once. This entry comes from a study of kidney transplant recipient with SARS-CoV-2 infection. Trimming took 4 bases from V and 3 from J, leaving 13 bases between them. This CDR3 is built from 14 residues. Germline assignment: CDR1 SGHNT and CDR2 YYREEE (reference sequence). The sequences come from a blood sample, collected at baseline and on day 111 from a kidney transplant recipient. V gene TRBV5-4 combines with J gene TRBJ1-1; tentatively, D is TRBD1 (5 bases). The TCR was taken from a male patient in his 30s who had COVID-19 and was a kidney transplant recipient. The graft donor may have given rise to some T cells. The CDR3 protein is CASSHRDRYTEAFF. CDR3 bases: TGTGCCAGCAGCCACCGAGACAGATACACTGAAGCTTTCTTT. The complete variable domain, with remaining parts taken from reference TRBV5-4 and TRBJ1-1, reads ETGVTQSPTHLIKTRGQQVTLRCSSQSGHNTVSWYQQALGQGPQFIFQYYREEENGRGNFPPRFSGLQFPNYSSELNVNALELDDSALYLCASSHRDRYTEAFFGQGTRLTVV.